This T cell receptor beta chain was found in a study of OX40 agonist ivuxolimab in advanced cancers. Study as a whole: A mean age of roughly 62 years, range about 20 to 85, was recorded, and 80% to 90% were male.

Germline-derived CDR1 and CDR2 are MNHNY and SVGAGI (reference sequence). This CDR3 is 15 amino acids long. Trimming removed 5 bases from V and 8 bases from J; junction bases left unmatched: 9. Clones were read by immunoSEQ multiplex PCR, and TCRdb kept only the in-frame ones, dropping some. The repertoire holds approximately 71,000 clones, roughly 82% seen once, with around 9.9% in the top ten. V is TRBV6-6 and J is TRBJ1-2; 12 bases fit TRBD1. Sequencing was performed on CD4+ or CD8+ T cells sorted from blood, taken in a trial of the OX40 agonist ivuxolimab. The receptor was derived from an adult with an advanced solid tumor such as melanoma, head and neck, liver or kidney cancer. The CDR3 is CASSTTGQGAQGYTF. The CDR3 DNA follows: TGTGCCAGCAGTACCACGGGACAGGGGGCGCAGGGCTACACCTTC.